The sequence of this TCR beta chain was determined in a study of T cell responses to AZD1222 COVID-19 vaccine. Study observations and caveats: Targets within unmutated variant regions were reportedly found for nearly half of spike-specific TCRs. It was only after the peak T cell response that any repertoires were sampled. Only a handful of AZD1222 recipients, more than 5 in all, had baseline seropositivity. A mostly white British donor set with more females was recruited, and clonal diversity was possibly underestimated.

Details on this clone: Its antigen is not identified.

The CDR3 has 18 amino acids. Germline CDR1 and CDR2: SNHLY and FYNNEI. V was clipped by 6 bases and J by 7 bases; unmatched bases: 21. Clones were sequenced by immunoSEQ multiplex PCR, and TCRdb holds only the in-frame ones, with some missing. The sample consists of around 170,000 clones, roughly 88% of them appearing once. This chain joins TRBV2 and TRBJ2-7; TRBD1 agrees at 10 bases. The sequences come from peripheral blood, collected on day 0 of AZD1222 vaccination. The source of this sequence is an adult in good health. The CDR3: CASRERQGADKVSWEQYF. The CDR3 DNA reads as TGTGCCAGCAGAGAGAGACAGGGGGCGGATAAAGTTTCTTGGGAGCAGTACTTC.